Shown below are 21 T cell receptor beta chains from a single sample sequenced in a study of T cell responses to AZD1222 COVID-19 vaccine. Data came from immunoSEQ multiplex PCR; TCRdb stores just in-frame clones and leaves some out. The table lists approximately 110,000 clones, 70% to 90% of them singletons. Material: peripheral blood, obtained on day 0 of AZD1222 vaccination. These receptors were obtained from an adult in good health.

This chain joins TRBV11-3 and TRBJ2-2; D unclear. The CDR3 consists of 14 residues. CDR1 is SGHNT and CDR2 is YENEEA in the germline V gene. Trimming cost V 5 bases and J 5 bases, with 12 bases left between them. CDR3 sequence: CASSTDGRTGELFF. CDR3 DNA: TGTGCCAGCAGCACCGACGGAAGGACCGGGGAGCTGTTTTTT.

V gene TRBV12-3 or TRBV12-4 combines with J gene TRBJ2-7, with D uncertain. The CDR3 length is 12 residues. Trimming cost V 5 bases and J 2 bases, with 7 bases left between them. The CDR3 sequence: CASSTRTYEQYF. The CDR3, as DNA: TGTGCCAGCAGTACCCGAACCTACGAGCAGTACTTC.

CDR3 coding DNA: TGTGCCAGCAGAACAACAGGGGATGATCAGCCCCAGCATTTT. Residues: CASRTTGDDQPQHF. The rearrangement joins TRBV6-5 to TRBJ1-5, with 7 positions matching TRBD1. CDR1 is MNHEY, CDR2 SVGAGI, per germline. This CDR3 contains 14 residues. Trimming removed 6 bases from V and 5 bases from J; junction bases left unmatched: 7.

V and J are TRBV19 and TRBJ1-4, with 8 bases fitting TRBD1. The CDR3 spans 14 residues. The ends lost 5 bases at V and 10 bases at J; junction bases unmatched: 9. The germline V gene encodes CDR1 LNHDA and CDR2 SQIVND (reference sequence). The CDR3 here is CASSPKQGAVKLFF. CDR3 DNA sequence: TGTGCCAGTAGTCCGAAGCAGGGGGCGGTAAAACTGTTTTTT.

V and J are TRBV24-1 and TRBJ2-7, with 9 nucleotides matching TRBD1. J was trimmed by 2 bases and V by 8 bases; bases with no gene match: 9. Germline loops: CDR1 KGHDR, CDR2 SFDVKD. The CDR3 consists of 15 residues. The CDR3 sequence is CATKSRRQGAYEQYF. CDR3 in DNA: TGTGCCACCAAGTCCCGTCGACAGGGGGCCTACGAGCAGTACTTC.

The rearrangement uses TRBV9 and TRBJ2-3; D gene ambiguous. The CDR3 extends over 15 amino acids. Germline V gene lookup returns CDR1 SGDLS and CDR2 YYNGEE. Trimming shortened V by 1 base and J by 1 base, and 10 bases separated the two germline ends. The chain's CDR3 is CASSVRQGGTDTQYF. Here the CDR3 DNA reads TGTGCCAGCAGCGTACGACAAGGAGGCACAGATACGCAGTATTTT.

The chain recombines TRBV18 with TRBJ1-2, with TRBD1 as a possible D gene (6 bases). V gave up 6 bases and J gave up 5 bases, with 13 bases separating them. This CDR3 is 13 amino acids long. Per germline, CDR1 KGHSH and CDR2 LQKENI. The CDR3 nucleotides are TGTGCCAGCTCGGCAGGGGATCGGTATGGCTACACCTTC. This sequence encodes CASSAGDRYGYTF. Together with reference TRBV18 and TRBJ1-2, the CDR3 gives the full variable domain: NAGVMQNPRHLVRRRGQEARLRCSPMKGHSHVYWYRQLPEEGLKFMVYLQKENIIDESGMPKERFSAEFPKEGPSILRIQQVVRGDSAAYFCASSAGDRYGYTFGSGTRLTVV.

The CDR3 reads CASSPLTGVIANEQFF. CDR3 in DNA: TGTGCCAGCAGCCCCCTGACAGGGGTTATCGCCAATGAGCAGTTCTTC. This chain connects TRBV7-2 to TRBJ2-1; 8 bases line up with TRBD1. This CDR3 comprises 16 residues. Germline V gene data show CDR1 as SGHTA and CDR2 as FQGNSA. The J segment lost 6 bases and the V segment lost 5 bases, leaving 12 bases of the junction unmatched.

The rearrangement uses TRBV13 and TRBJ1-2, with TRBD1 as a possible D gene (6 bases). CDR1 is PRHDT and CDR2 is FYEKMQ in the germline V gene (reference sequence). The germline V and J ends were trimmed by 5 bases and 8 bases, with 15 bases remaining between them. The CDR3 runs to 13 residues. The CDR3 region has the DNA TGTGCCAGCAGCCTGGGGGCTAGCTGGGGCTACACCTTC. Protein: CASSLGASWGYTF. Complete variable domain (other parts from reference TRBV13 and TRBJ1-2): AAGVIQSPRHLIKEKRETATLKCYPIPRHDTVYWYQQGPGQDPQFLISFYEKMQSDKGSIPDRFSAQQFSDYHSELNMSSLELGDSALYFCASSLGASWGYTFGSGTRLTVV.

This rearrangement joins TRBV6-1 to TRBJ1-6; the match to TRBD1 covers 7 bases. V lost 1 base, J lost 11 bases, and 2 bases stayed unmatched. The CDR3 extends over 13 amino acids. CDR1 and CDR2 from the germline V gene are MNHNS and SASEGT. CDR3 DNA: TGTGCCAGCAGTGAAGGGGACAGCGCACCCCTCCACTTT. Its translation is CASSEGDSAPLHF.

The chain links TRBV12-3 or TRBV12-4 to TRBJ2-2; D unresolved. The CDR3 is made up of 12 amino acids. V lost 11 bases, J lost 4 bases, and 11 bases lay in between. This CDR3 reads CAVSESTGELFF. CDR3 in DNA: TGTGCCGTATCCGAGAGCACCGGGGAGCTGTTTTTT.

J is TRBJ1-1 and V is TRBV20-1; the D is unclear. Germline CDR1 DFQATT, CDR2 SNEGSKA (reference sequence). The germline V and J ends were trimmed by 3 bases and 3 bases, with 11 bases remaining between them. The CDR3 covers 13 residues. The CDR3: CSASRVGDTEAFF. CDR3 DNA: TGCAGTGCTAGTCGAGTAGGCGACACTGAAGCTTTCTTT.

The chain is built from TRBV4-2 and TRBJ2-7, with unresolved D. Germline V gene sequence: CDR1 LGHNA, CDR2 YNFKEQ. Trimming shortened V by 1 base and J by 0 bases, and 10 bases separated the two germline ends. This CDR3 has 15 residues. This CDR3 reads CASSQGRLISYEQYF. CDR3 in DNA: TGTGCCAGCAGCCAAGGAAGGTTAATCTCCTACGAGCAGTACTTC.

CDR3 DNA: TGTGCCACCAGTGGGTCGGGGAGTAACACTGAAGCTTTCTTT. Residues: CATSGSGSNTEAFF. The chain uses TRBV24-1 and TRBJ1-1; D is uncertain. Per germline, CDR1 KGHDR and CDR2 SFDVKD. This CDR3 comprises 14 residues. V lost 5 bases to trimming and J lost 2 bases, with 11 bases between them.

The V gene is TRBV6-4, the J gene TRBJ2-2; no clear D gene. CDR3 size: 15 residues. V was clipped by 0 bases and J by 7 bases, with 12 bases between them. Germline V lookup: CDR1 MRHNA, CDR2 SNTAGT. CDR3 sequence: CASSDSGTPSGELFF. The DNA for the CDR3 is TGTGCCAGCAGTGACTCCGGCACCCCCAGCGGGGAGCTGTTTTTT.

The chain employs TRBV11-2 and TRBJ1-2, with D possibly TRBD1 on 5 matching bases. The length of the CDR3 is 11 residues. The V gene's germline CDR1 is SGHAT and CDR2 FQNNGV. The germline V and J ends were trimmed by 7 bases and 9 bases, with 12 bases remaining between them. Written as DNA, the CDR3 is TGTGCCAGCACCGACCAGGGTAGCTACACCTTC. Protein product: CASTDQGSYTF.

The gene calls are TRBV28 and TRBJ1-2, with 7 bases lining up with TRBD1. Germline V gene sequence: CDR1 MDHEN, CDR2 SYDVKM. V trimming: 8 bases; J trimming: 0 bases; junction bases outside the gene matches: 9. CDR3 length: 15 amino acids. CDR3 region: CASLTGTPANYGYTF. CDR3 in DNA: TGTGCCAGCCTGACAGGGACGCCGGCTAACTATGGCTACACCTTC.

The J gene is TRBJ1-6, the V gene TRBV6-5, with no clear D. Trimming left V 6 bases short and J 9 bases short, with 12 bases between. This CDR3 has 13 amino acids. Germline loops: CDR1 MNHEY, CDR2 SVGAGI. CDR3 sequence: CASSPLTSSPLHF. CDR3 nucleotide sequence: TGTGCCAGCAGCCCACTAACAAGTTCACCCCTCCACTTT.

This chain joins TRBV18 and TRBJ2-7; 7 nucleotides match TRBD1. Germline CDR1 reads KGHSH; CDR2 reads LQKENI. Unmatched junction bases numbered 9, after V lost 1 base and J lost 3 bases. The CDR3 runs to 16 residues. CDR3 sequence (DNA): TGTGCCAGCTCACCACAGGGAACAGGGGTGGGCTACGAGCAGTACTTC. It specifies CASSPQGTGVGYEQYF.

This clone was picked up a small number of times. The chain combines TRBV6-5 with TRBJ1-5; D is perhaps TRBD1 (6 bases). V lost 4 bases and J lost 6, with 16 bases in between. The CDR3 spans 15 residues. Germline assignment: CDR1 MNHEY and CDR2 SVGAGI. The DNA for the CDR3 is TGTGCCAGCAGTTCCCGGGACGGACAGCGTCAGCCCCAGCATTTT. Its translation: CASSSRDGQRQPQHF.

This clone was detected only once. V gene TRBV4-1 combines with J gene TRBJ2-5; TRBD2 is a possible D gene (7 bases). V was clipped by 1 base and J by 1 base, with 13 bases between them. Germline-derived CDR1 and CDR2 are MGHRA and YSYEKL. This CDR3 comprises 16 residues. The CDR3: CASSQGGGPSQETQYF. In nucleotides, the CDR3 is TGCGCCAGCAGCCAAGGCGGGGGCCCCTCCCAAGAGACCCAGTACTTC.